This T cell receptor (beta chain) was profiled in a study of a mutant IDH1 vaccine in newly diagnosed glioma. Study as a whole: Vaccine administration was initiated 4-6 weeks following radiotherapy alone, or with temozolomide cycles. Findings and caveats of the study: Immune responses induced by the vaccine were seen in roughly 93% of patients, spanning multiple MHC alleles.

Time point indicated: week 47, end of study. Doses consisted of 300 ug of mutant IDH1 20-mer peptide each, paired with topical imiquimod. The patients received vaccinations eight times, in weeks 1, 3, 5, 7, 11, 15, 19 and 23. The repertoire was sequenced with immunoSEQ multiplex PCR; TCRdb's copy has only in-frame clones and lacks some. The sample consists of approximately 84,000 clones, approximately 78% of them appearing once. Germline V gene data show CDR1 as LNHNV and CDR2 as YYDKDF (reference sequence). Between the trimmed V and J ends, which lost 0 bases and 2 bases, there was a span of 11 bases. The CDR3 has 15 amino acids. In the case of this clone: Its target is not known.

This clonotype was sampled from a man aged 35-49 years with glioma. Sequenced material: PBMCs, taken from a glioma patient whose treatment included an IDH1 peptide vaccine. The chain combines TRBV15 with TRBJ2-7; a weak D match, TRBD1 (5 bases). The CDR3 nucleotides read TGTGCCACCAGCAGAGACAAGGGGTCCACCTACGAGCAGTACTTC. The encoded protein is CATSRDKGSTYEQYF.